The T cell receptor (beta chain) described here comes from a study of response to subunit inactivated influenza vaccine. General study points: There was a suggestion from the authors that each seasonal influenza vaccination recruits few new T cells.

TCRdb reprocessed the RT-PCR reads via MiXCR and lists one record per CDR3 protein. This sample has roughly 630,000 distinct CDR3 sequences, with 11% to 15% found just once. With respect to this clonotype: Its antigen remains unidentified.

There are 15 residues in the CDR3. With 3 bases removed from V and 7 bases from J, the gap between germline ends came to 15 bases. CDR1 and CDR2 (germline): LGHDT, YNNKEL (reference sequence). The chain carries TRBV3-1 and TRBJ1-4; D remains ambiguous. This material consisted of PBMCs from blood, taken 14 to 15 days before vaccination. The clonotype originates from a man between 50 and 59 years old who received an inactivated influenza vaccine. The CDR3 region has the DNA TGTGCCAGCAGCCACGGACCCACCCGGGGTGAAAAACTGTTTTTT. Translating it yields CASSHGPTRGEKLFF.